This T cell receptor (beta chain) was obtained from a study of blood T cells in healthy people across ages. Whole-study findings and limits: Across the age range, TCR beta diversity per million T cells fell in a roughly linear way.

Comment on this clonotype: Its antigen remains unidentified.

Alongside a J-beta primer mix, a sample-barcoded 5' primer served in a second PCR lasting about 7 to 11 cycles. TCRdb re-called the 5' RACE reads with MiXCR, one entry per CDR3 protein. Altogether 890,000 or so distinct CDR3 sequences are present, around 68% being singletons, with the ten largest covering about a quarter. The CDR3 length is 14 residues. The V end was cut by 0 bases, the J end by 4 bases, with 10 bases between. Germline assignment: CDR1 SGDLS and CDR2 YYNGEE. The chain joins TRBV9 to TRBJ2-5, with a tentative D call TRBD2 (5 bases). This TCR was recovered from a young man in good health. The sequenced material came from blood. Here the CDR3 reads CASSVGASLETQYF. For the CDR3, the DNA is TGTGCCAGCAGCGTAGGGGCTAGCTTAGAGACCCAGTACTTC. The variable domain in full, with the rest retrieved from reference TRBV9 and TRBJ2-5, is DSGVTQTPKHLITATGQRVTLRCSPRSGDLSVYWYQQSLDQGLQFLIQYYNGEERAKGNILERFSAQQFPDLHSELNLSSLELGDSALYFCASSVGASLETQYFGPGTRLLVL.